This TCR beta chain was obtained from a study of T cell responses to AZD1222 COVID-19 vaccine. A word on this clone: What it binds is not known.

The CDR3 is made up of 13 amino acids. The V end lost 4 bases, the J end lost 7 bases, and 13 bases lay between the germline ends. Study-wide points: Recipients of two AZD1222 doses showed rising Spike-specific TCR breadth and depth. The donor cohort was predominantly white British with a female majority, and clonal diversity may have been underestimated.

Using immunoSEQ multiplex PCR, the repertoire was profiled, and TCRdb retains in-frame clones only, with some absent. The top ten clones hold about 3% of a sample with roughly 130,000 clones, more than 85% of them seen once. The V and J genes are TRBV12-3 or TRBV12-4 and TRBJ1-1; D possibly corresponds to TRBD1 (6 bases). The TCR comes from an adult in good health. Sequenced material: peripheral blood, taken on day 0 of AZD1222 vaccination. The CDR3 reads CASSSSGGREAFF. CDR3 DNA sequence: TGTGCCAGCAGTTCCAGCGGGGGGCGTGAAGCTTTCTTT.